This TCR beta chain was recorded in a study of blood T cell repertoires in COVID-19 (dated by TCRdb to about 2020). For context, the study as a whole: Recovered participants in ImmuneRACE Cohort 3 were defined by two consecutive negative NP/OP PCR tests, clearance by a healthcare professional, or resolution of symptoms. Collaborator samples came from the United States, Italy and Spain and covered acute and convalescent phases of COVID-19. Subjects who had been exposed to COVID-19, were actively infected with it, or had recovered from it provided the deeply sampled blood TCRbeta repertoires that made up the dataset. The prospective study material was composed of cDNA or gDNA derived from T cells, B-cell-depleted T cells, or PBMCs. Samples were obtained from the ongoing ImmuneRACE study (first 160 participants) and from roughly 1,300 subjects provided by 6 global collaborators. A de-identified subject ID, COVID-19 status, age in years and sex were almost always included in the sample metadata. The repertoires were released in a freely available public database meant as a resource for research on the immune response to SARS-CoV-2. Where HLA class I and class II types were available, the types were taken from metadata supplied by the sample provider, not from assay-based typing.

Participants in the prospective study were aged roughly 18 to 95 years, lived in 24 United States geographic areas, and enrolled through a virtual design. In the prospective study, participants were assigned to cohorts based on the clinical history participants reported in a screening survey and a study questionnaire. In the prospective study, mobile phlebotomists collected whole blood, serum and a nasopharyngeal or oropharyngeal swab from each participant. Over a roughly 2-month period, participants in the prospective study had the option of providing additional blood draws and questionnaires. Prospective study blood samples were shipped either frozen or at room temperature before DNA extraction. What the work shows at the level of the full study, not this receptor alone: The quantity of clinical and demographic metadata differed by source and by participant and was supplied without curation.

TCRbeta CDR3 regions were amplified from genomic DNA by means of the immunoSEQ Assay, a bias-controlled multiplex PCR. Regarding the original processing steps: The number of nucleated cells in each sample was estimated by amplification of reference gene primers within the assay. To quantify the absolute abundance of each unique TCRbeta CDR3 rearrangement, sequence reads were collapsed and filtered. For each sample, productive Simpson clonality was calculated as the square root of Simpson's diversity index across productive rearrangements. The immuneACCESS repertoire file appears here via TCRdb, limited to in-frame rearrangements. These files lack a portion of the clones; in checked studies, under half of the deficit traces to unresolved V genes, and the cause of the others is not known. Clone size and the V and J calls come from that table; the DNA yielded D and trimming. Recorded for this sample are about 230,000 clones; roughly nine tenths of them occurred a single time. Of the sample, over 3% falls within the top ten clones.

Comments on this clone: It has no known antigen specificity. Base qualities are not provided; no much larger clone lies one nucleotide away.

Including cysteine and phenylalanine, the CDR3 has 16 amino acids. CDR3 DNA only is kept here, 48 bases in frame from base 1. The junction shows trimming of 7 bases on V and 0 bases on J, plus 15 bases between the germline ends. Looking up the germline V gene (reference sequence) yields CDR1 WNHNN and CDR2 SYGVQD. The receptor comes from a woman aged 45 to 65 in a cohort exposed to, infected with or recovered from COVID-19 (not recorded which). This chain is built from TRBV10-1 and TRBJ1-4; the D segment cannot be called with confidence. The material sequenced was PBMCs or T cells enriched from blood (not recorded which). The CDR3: CASNRRREPTNEKLFF. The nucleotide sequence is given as TGCGCCAGCAATCGTAGGAGGGAACCAACTAATGAAAAACTGTTTTTT.